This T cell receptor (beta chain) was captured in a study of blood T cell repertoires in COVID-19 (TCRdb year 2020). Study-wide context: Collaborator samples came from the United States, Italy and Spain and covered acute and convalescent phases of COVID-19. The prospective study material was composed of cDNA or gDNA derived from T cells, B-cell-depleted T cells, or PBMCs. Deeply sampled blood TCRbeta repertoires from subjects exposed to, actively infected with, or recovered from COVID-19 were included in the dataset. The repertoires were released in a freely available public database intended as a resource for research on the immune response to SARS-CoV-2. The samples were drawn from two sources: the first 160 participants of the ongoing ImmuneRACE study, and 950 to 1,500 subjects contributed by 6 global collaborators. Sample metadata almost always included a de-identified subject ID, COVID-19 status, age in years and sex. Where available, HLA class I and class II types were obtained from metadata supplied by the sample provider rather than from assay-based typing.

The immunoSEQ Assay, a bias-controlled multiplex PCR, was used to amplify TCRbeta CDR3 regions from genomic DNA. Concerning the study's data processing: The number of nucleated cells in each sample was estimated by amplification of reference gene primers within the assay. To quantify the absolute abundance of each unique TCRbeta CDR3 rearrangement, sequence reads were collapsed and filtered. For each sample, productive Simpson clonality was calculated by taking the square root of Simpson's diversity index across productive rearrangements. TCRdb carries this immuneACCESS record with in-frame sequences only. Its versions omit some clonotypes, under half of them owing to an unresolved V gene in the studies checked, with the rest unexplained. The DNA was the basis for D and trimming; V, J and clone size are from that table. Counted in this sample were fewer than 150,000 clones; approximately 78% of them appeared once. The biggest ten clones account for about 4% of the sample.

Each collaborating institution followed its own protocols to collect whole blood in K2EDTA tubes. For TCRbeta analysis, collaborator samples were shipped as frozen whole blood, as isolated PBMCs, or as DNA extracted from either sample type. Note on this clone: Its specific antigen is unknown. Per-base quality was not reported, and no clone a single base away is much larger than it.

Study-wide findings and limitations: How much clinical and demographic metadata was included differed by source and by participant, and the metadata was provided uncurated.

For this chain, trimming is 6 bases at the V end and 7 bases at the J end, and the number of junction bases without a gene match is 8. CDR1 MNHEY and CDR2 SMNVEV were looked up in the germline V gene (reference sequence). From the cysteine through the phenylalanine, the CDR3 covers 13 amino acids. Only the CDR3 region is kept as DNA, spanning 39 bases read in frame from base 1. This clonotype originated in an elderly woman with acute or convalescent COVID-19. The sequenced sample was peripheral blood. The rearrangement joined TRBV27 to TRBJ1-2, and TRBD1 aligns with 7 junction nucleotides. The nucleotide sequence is TGTGCCAGCAGATTTCGACAGGGTGGTGGCTACACCTTC. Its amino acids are CASRFRQGGGYTF.